This T cell receptor (beta chain) appears in the sequencing data of a study of Ad26.COV2.S vaccination and SARS-CoV-2 variants. Profiling relied on immunoSEQ multiplex PCR, and the TCRdb table lists in-frame clones only, not all of them. This sample has 350,000 to 500,000 clones; 89% occur once, and the top ten carry about 2.5%. Trimming took 4 bases from V and 5 from J, leaving 18 bases between them. CDR1 and CDR2 from the germline V gene are LGHDT and YNNKEL (reference sequence). The CDR3 totals 15 residues. Treatment reported: 15 to 20 received Ad26.COV2.S at low or high dose, single or two shots; about 5 received placebo; per-sample allocation not given. Samples came from day 63 after the first vaccine or placebo injection. An 18-55-year-old adult in Boston served as donor. Wuhan-strain SARS-CoV-2 spike was expressed by the Ad26 vector that made up the vaccine.

The receptor's source is a person aged 18-65 years who received the Ad26.COV2.S COVID-19 vaccine or a placebo. The chain recombines TRBV3-1 (or the pseudogene TRBV3-2) with TRBJ2-7; D gene unclear. The source was peripheral blood, collected in a trial of Ad26.COV2.S vaccine versus placebo. Here the CDR3 DNA reads TGTGCCAGCAGCCGTCAGGATCCTCGAATCCACGAGCAGTACTTC. It is translated as CASSRQDPRIHEQYF.